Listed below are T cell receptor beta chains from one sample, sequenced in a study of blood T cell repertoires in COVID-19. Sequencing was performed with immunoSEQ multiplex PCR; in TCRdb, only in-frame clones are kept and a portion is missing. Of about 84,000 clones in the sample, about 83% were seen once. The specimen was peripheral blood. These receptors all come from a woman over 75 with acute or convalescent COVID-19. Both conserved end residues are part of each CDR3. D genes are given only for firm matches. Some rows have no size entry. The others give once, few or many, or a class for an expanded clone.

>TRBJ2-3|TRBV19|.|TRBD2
TGTGCCAGTAGTAGGGGTAGCGGGAGAGAACTCACAGATACGCAGTATTTT
CASSRGSGRELTDTQYF
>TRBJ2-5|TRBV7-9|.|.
TGTGCCAGCAGCAAGGGGCGAGAGACCCAGTACTTC
CASSKGRETQYF
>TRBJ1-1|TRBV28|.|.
TGTGCCAGCAGTTTACTCCCGCAGGGACAAGAAGCTTTCTTT
CASSLLPQGQEAFF
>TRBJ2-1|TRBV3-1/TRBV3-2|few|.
TGTGCCAGCAGCCAAGATTCGGGCTACAATGAGCAGTTCTTC
CASSQDSGYNEQFF
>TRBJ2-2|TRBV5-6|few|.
TGTGCCAGCAGCCTCTACAGTGCGAACACCGGGGAGCTGTTTTTT
CASSLYSANTGELFF
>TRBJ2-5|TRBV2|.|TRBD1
TGTGCCAGCGGAGACAGGGTCCAAGAGACCCAGTACTTC
CASGDRVQETQYF
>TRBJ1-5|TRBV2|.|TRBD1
TGTGCCAGCAGTGAGGACAGGGTACAGCCCCAGCATTTT
CASSEDRVQPQHF
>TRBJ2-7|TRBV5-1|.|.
TGCGCCAGCAGCCCCCGGGACAACTCCTACGAGCAGTACTTC
CASSPRDNSYEQYF
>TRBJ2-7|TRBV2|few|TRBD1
TGTGCCAGCAGAGCCGGGACAGGGAACTACGAGCAGTACTTC
CASRAGTGNYEQYF
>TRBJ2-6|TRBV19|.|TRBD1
TGTGCCAGCGGACAGGGCCAAATAAACGTCCTGACTTTC
CASGQGQINVLTF
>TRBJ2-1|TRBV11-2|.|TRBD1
TGTGCCAGCAGCTGGGCGACAGGGGCCTTTTACAATGAGCAGTTCTTC
CASSWATGAFYNEQFF
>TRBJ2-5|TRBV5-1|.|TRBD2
TGCGCCAGCAGCTTACTAGCGACTCAAGAGACCCAGTACTTC
CASSLLATQETQYF
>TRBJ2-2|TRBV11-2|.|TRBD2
TGTGCCAGCAGCTTCGTCAGCGGGAGCTACACCGGGGAGCTGTTTTTT
CASSFVSGSYTGELFF
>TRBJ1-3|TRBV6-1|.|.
TGTGCCAGCAGTGATACGGGGTCTGGAAACACCATATATTTT
CASSDTGSGNTIYF
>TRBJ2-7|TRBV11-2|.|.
TGTGCCAGCAGCTTAACCACGGTGGCCTACGAGCAGTACTTC
CASSLTTVAYEQYF
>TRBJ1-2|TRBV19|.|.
TGTGCCAGTAGTCCGCAGGGTGGCGCTGGCTACACCTTC
CASSPQGGAGYTF
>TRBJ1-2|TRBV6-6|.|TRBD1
TGTGCCAGCAGTTCCCCGGGACAGGGTAACTACACCTTC
CASSSPGQGNYTF
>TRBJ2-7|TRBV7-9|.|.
TGTGCCAGCAGCTCAACACAATACGAGCAGTACTTC
CASSSTQYEQYF
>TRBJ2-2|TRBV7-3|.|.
TGTGCCAGCAGCCCCGGGGGCACCGGGGAGCTGTTTTTT
CASSPGGTGELFF